This T cell receptor beta chain was captured by sequencing in a study of T cell repertoires in cytomegalovirus infection. Study information: CMV infection plus the matching HLA type was flagged by public TCR beta signatures.

Regarding the study as a whole: Carriers of CMV plus the relevant HLA were identified by cumulative public TCR beta family frequency. Ex vivo, HLA-C-restricted CMV-specific TCR beta clonotypes prevailed over the rest of the response.

This clonotype occurred many times. Antigen: not known. This CDR3 has 13 residues. The V segment lost 5 bases and the J segment 7 bases; nucleotides outside the gene matches: 6. MiXCR was run by TCRdb on the reads, yielding one entry per CDR3 protein. The table has about 310,000 distinct CDR3 sequences, roughly 15% seen once. Input material: PBMCs. This chain uses TRBV12-3 or TRBV12-4 with TRBJ1-2, with TRBD1 matching over 8 bases. The clonotype was recovered from a human donor in good health (CMV status not recorded). Some clones in this sample may be carry-over from other donors' samples. The CDR3 sequence is CASSPWDRSGYTF. The CDR3 DNA reads as TGTGCCAGCAGTCCCTGGGACAGGTCTGGCTACACCTTC.